A selection of T cell receptor beta chains follows, all from one sample in a study of human T cells and chemical hapten exposure. TCRdb ran MiXCR on the RACE reads and lists one entry per CDR3 protein. Of fewer than 90,000 distinct CDR3 sequences listed, 5% to 8.5% were seen once; the top ten hold about 1.5%. The specimen was whole blood, collected in connection with sensitization to the hapten diphenylcyclopropenone (DPC). Receptors were obtained from a young woman with alopecia areata. Some clones in this sample may be carry-over from other donors' samples. Both conserved end residues are part of each CDR3. The D gene is left open where the match is weak. Expanded clones are given a class, and other clones once, few, many or no size at all.

abundance,j_gene,d_gene,v_gene,len,CDR3nt,CDR3aa
many,TRBJ1-1,-,TRBV12-5,13,TGTGCTAGTGGAACCGGACGCTACACTGAAGCTTTCTTT,CASGTGRYTEAFF
-,TRBJ2-2,-,TRBV9,15,TGTGCCAGCAGCGTAGGGGCGGCGAACACCGGGGAGCTGTTTTTT,CASSVGAANTGELFF
-,TRBJ1-1,TRBD1,TRBV6-6,15,TGTGCCAGCAGTTCCCAAGACAGGGGAGATACTGAAGCTTTCTTT,CASSSQDRGDTEAFF
-,TRBJ1-5,-,TRBV6-2/TRBV6-3,15,TGTGCCAGCAGTCCGGGACAAAGGGGCAATCAGCCCCAGCATTTT,CASSPGQRGNQPQHF
many,TRBJ2-3,-,TRBV6-2/TRBV6-3,15,TGTGCCAGCAGTTACGGTTCGGGGGGCACAGATACGCAGTATTTT,CASSYGSGGTDTQYF
-,TRBJ1-2,-,TRBV15,13,TGTGCCACCAGCAGAGATTCAGGGGATGGCTACACCTTC,CATSRDSGDGYTF
many,TRBJ1-1,TRBD1,TRBV18,13,TGTGCCAGCTCAAGACAGGGTCTAGCTGAAGCTTTCTTT,CASSRQGLAEAFF
many,TRBJ1-1,-,TRBV4-2,16,TGTGCCAGCCCGACAGGCATGGCGGCGTGTAACACTGAAGCTTTCTTT,CASPTGMAACNTEAFF
many,TRBJ1-1,-,TRBV27,14,TGTGCCAGCAGTTTATGGTCCGGGAACACTGAAGCTTTCTTT,CASSLWSGNTEAFF
few,TRBJ1-2,-,TRBV6-5,12,TGTGCCAGCAGGAGGGAGGACGGTGGCTACACCTTC,CASRREDGGYTF
many,TRBJ1-1,TRBD1,TRBV7-2,16,TGTGCCAGCAGCTTAGGGAGGGGGCGGCTGAACACTGAAGCTTTCTTT,CASSLGRGRLNTEAFF
many,TRBJ2-1,-,TRBV5-1,14,TGCGCCAGCAGAGAGGGCAGCACTTACAATGAGCAGTTCTTC,CASREGSTYNEQFF
many,TRBJ2-3,-,TRBV6-1,12,TGTGCCAGCGAGGGGAATGCAGATACGCAGTATTTT,CASEGNADTQYF
-,TRBJ1-1,-,TRBV29-1,13,TGCAGCGTCTCAATGGGTATGAACACTGAAGCTTTCTTT,CSVSMGMNTEAFF
many,TRBJ2-2,TRBD2,TRBV30,14,TGTGCCTGGAAGCGGGGGGGCCCAACCGGGGAGCTGTTTTTT,CAWKRGGPTGELFF
-,TRBJ2-3,TRBD2,TRBV7-2,16,TGTGCCAGCAGCTTAAGCGGGGTCAGTAGCACAGATACGCAGTATTTT,CASSLSGVSSTDTQYF
-,TRBJ1-5,TRBD1,TRBV20-1,16,TGCAGTGCTAGAGATTCAGGACAGGCCCCCAATCAGCCCCAGCATTTT,CSARDSGQAPNQPQHF
few,TRBJ2-5,TRBD2,TRBV11-2,16,TGTGCCAGCAGCTTATTTAGCGGGGCCATTAAAGAGACCCAGTACTTC,CASSLFSGAIKETQYF
many,TRBJ1-5,-,TRBV12-3/TRBV12-4,15,TGTGCCAGCAGGCCCACAGGGAGAGGCAATCAGCCCCAGCATTTT,CASRPTGRGNQPQHF
few,TRBJ1-2,TRBD1,TRBV5-6,14,TGTGCCAGCAGCAGACAGGGGTCGGGCTATGGCTACACCTTC,CASSRQGSGYGYTF
-,TRBJ1-1,-,TRBV23-1,11,TGCGCCAGCATGGAAACCACTGAAGCTTTCTTT,CASMETTEAFF
-,TRBJ2-3,-,TRBV20-1,14,TGCAGTGCTAGACTAGCGCGGCGGGCAGATACGCAGTATTTT,CSARLARRADTQYF
-,TRBJ1-1,TRBD1,TRBV14,18,TGTGCCAGCAGCCCCCCCCCCGGAGACAGGGGTTTTAGCACTGAAGCTTTCTTT,CASSPPPGDRGFSTEAFF
many,TRBJ2-6,-,TRBV2,14,TGTGCCAGCTTGGAGGTCTTGGGGGCCAACGTCCTGACTTTC,CASLEVLGANVLTF
-,TRBJ1-2,-,TRBV25-1,15,TGTGCCAGCAGTGAATCAGGCGGACAGATCTATGGCTACACCTTC,CASSESGGQIYGYTF
many,TRBJ2-3,TRBD1,TRBV27,18,TGTGCCAGCAGTCCGATGCCAGGACAGGGTGTAAGCACAGATACGCAGTATTTT,CASSPMPGQGVSTDTQYF
-,TRBJ2-5,TRBD1,TRBV15,14,TGTGCCACCAGCAGGAACAGGGGCGGGGAGACCCAGTACTTC,CATSRNRGGETQYF
many,TRBJ1-5,-,TRBV29-1,13,TGCAGCGTTGAATACGGTTTAAATCAGCCCCAGCATTTT,CSVEYGLNQPQHF
many,TRBJ2-3,TRBD2,TRBV5-1,15,TGCGCCAGCAGCTTGGAGCGGGGGGGCCTGGGTACGCAGTATTTT,CASSLERGGLGTQYF
few,TRBJ1-2,-,TRBV29-1,13,TGCAGCGTTGAAACCGACAGCAACTATGGCTACACCTTC,CSVETDSNYGYTF
many,TRBJ2-1,TRBD1,TRBV7-6,14,TGTGCCAGCAGTCGACAGGGGGCTAGCGATGAGCAGTTCTTC,CASSRQGASDEQFF
many,TRBJ2-3,TRBD1,TRBV2,16,TGTGCCAGCAGTGCCCCCGGGACAGGGGGCACAGATACGCAGTATTTT,CASSAPGTGGTDTQYF
many,TRBJ2-3,TRBD2,TRBV29-1,16,TGCAGCGTTGATCTTGCGGGGGGCGGAAACACAGATACGCAGTATTTT,CSVDLAGGGNTDTQYF
few,TRBJ2-7,-,TRBV7-6,14,TGTGCCAGCAGCCCCCACCAGTTAACCTACGAGCAGTACTTC,CASSPHQLTYEQYF
many,TRBJ2-3,-,TRBV3-1,13,TGTGCCAGCAGCCTCACCCCAGGGGACACGCAGTATTTT,CASSLTPGDTQYF
many,TRBJ1-6,-,TRBV28,13,TGTGCCACCAGTCGGGATGGGGATTCACCCCTCCACTTT,CATSRDGDSPLHF
many,TRBJ2-3,-,TRBV6-5,13,TGTGCCACCACTTCGGGGATCACAGATACGCAGTATTTT,CATTSGITDTQYF
-,TRBJ1-1,-,TRBV12-3/TRBV12-4,14,TGTGCCAGCAGTTTGGCCGGGAGCAACACTGAAGCTTTCTTT,CASSLAGSNTEAFF
many,TRBJ1-1,-,TRBV7-9,16,TGTGCCAGCAGCTCTGGAGTCGGCAGGCGGAACACTGAAGCTTTCTTT,CASSSGVGRRNTEAFF
few,TRBJ1-1,-,TRBV7-9,13,TGTGCCAGCAGCCAGGGATTTGAAACTGAAGCTTTCTTT,CASSQGFETEAFF
few,TRBJ2-5,-,TRBV2,11,TGTGCCAGCAGTGCCAGAGAGACCCAGTACTTC,CASSARETQYF
many,TRBJ2-7,-,TRBV12-3/TRBV12-4,11,TGTGCCAGCAGTTTAAAGGACGAGCAGTACTTC,CASSLKDEQYF
many,TRBJ1-2,-,TRBV3-1,13,TGTGCCAGCAGCCAAGATTGGGGCGATGGCTACACCTTC,CASSQDWGDGYTF
-,TRBJ1-2,-,TRBV2,16,TGTGCCAGCAGTGAAGACAGCCACGAACTTAACTATGGCTACACCTTC,CASSEDSHELNYGYTF
few,TRBJ1-2,-,TRBV29-1,14,TGCAGCGTTTCCCGTATCGGGAGGAACTATGGCTACACCTTC,CSVSRIGRNYGYTF
-,TRBJ1-1,-,TRBV5-1,16,TGCGCCAGCAGCTTGGAGACCAACAGGGCGAACACTGAAGCTTTCTTT,CASSLETNRANTEAFF
few,TRBJ2-5,-,TRBV2,15,TGTGCCAGCAGTGAATCGCGGGGCTTCCAAGAGACCCAGTACTTC,CASSESRGFQETQYF
few,TRBJ1-4,-,TRBV4-1,17,TGCGCCAGCAGCCCCAATGAGGTCCCGGGGGCTTGGGAAAAACTGTTTTTT,CASSPNEVPGAWEKLFF
many,TRBJ2-3,TRBD1,TRBV11-2,16,TGTGCCAGCAGCTCCCAAGGGGGCTACCCCCAAGATACGCAGTATTTT,CASSSQGGYPQDTQYF
many,TRBJ2-1,-,TRBV6-6,11,TGTGCCAGCAGGGGGGTCCCTGAGCAGTTCTTC,CASRGVPEQFF
-,TRBJ1-5,-,TRBV7-9,12,TGTGCCAGCAGCTTAGAGGATCAGCCCCAGCATTTT,CASSLEDQPQHF
many,TRBJ1-1,-,TRBV13,15,TGTGCCAGCAGCTTAGGCCTGATGGGGGTTACTGAAGCTTTCTTT,CASSLGLMGVTEAFF
many,TRBJ2-4,-,TRBV2,15,TGTGCCAGCAGCGAGACAGCTTTACCCAAAAACATTCAGTACTTC,CASSETALPKNIQYF
many,TRBJ2-1,-,TRBV3-1,16,TGTGCCAGCAGCCAAGAGTGGTCGCTATCCTACAATGAGCAGTTCTTC,CASSQEWSLSYNEQFF
many,TRBJ2-1,-,TRBV11-2,15,TGTGCCAGCAGCTTTGCGTCCCTCGGGATCAATGAGCAGTTCTTC,CASSFASLGINEQFF
many,TRBJ1-2,-,TRBV13,14,TGTGCCAGTAGACGAGGGGGGTCTAACTATGGCTACACCTTC,CASRRGGSNYGYTF
many,TRBJ1-4,-,TRBV7-9,13,TGTGCCAGCAGCTCTTATGTCGCGGAAAAACTGTTTTTT,CASSSYVAEKLFF